The 7 T cell receptor beta chains below all came from one sample that was sequenced in a study of T cell responses to AZD1222 COVID-19 vaccine. Clones were sequenced by immunoSEQ multiplex PCR, and TCRdb holds only the in-frame ones, with some missing. This sample yields roughly 100,000 clones, of which 86% are seen a single time; 3% to 3.5% belongs to the top ten. Sequences were derived from peripheral blood, sampled 28 days after the second dose of the MenACWY control vaccine. Source of these receptors: an adult who received the MenACWY meningococcal vaccine as a control.

V usage is TRBV4-1 and J usage is TRBJ1-4; perhaps TRBD1 as D (6 bases). Per the germline V gene, CDR1 is MGHRA and CDR2 is YSYEKL. The CDR3 is 15 amino acids. V was trimmed by 1 base and J by 5 bases, leaving 11 bases between them. CDR3: CASSQVQGMNEKLFF. In DNA form, the CDR3 reads TGCGCCAGCAGCCAAGTTCAGGGGATGAATGAAAAACTGTTTTTT.

Turning to this clone: The junction departs from the called germline gene at one end, perhaps through a read error. The rearrangement joins TRBV2 to TRBJ1-2; no definite D call. This CDR3 spans 11 amino acids. Per the germline V gene, CDR1 is SNHLY and CDR2 is FYNNEI. CDR3 amino acids: CASGERARPCF. CDR3 coding DNA: TGTGCCAGCGGTGAGAGGGCGCGTCCGTGCTTC.

The gene calls are TRBV24-1 and TRBJ2-3, with 10 bases identical to TRBD1. Germline V gene sequence: CDR1 KGHDR, CDR2 SFDVKD. CDR3 size: 15 residues. Trimming at V came to 6 bases and at J to 3 bases, leaving 5 bases not matched to a gene. This chain's CDR3 is CATSRGTGETDTQYF. CDR3 nucleotides: TGTGCCACCAGTCGGGGGACAGGGGAGACAGATACGCAGTATTTT.

V gene TRBV19 combines with J gene TRBJ2-1, with TRBD2 identical over 9 bases. CDR3 length: 15 amino acids. Per the germline V gene, CDR1 is LNHDA and CDR2 is SQIVND (reference sequence). Trimming cost V 5 bases and J 4 bases; bases outside gene matches: 6. The CDR3 region has the DNA TGTGCCAGTAGTCCAAGCGGGGGGCATTACAATGAGCAGTTCTTC. Its protein is CASSPSGGHYNEQFF.

The genes are TRBV20-1 and TRBJ2-7; tentative D call: TRBD2 (6 bases). Between the trimmed V and J ends, which lost 3 bases and 6 bases, there was a span of 18 bases. This CDR3 has 14 amino acids. CDR1 is DFQATT, CDR2 SNEGSKA, per germline (reference sequence). Here the CDR3 DNA reads TGCAGTGCTAGTCAGCTAGCCGGGGGAGGCGAGCAGTACTTC. It yields the protein CSASQLAGGGEQYF.

The genes are TRBV7-8 and TRBJ1-5; D is unresolved. The CDR3 is made up of 14 amino acids. CDR1 and CDR2 from the germline V gene are SGHVS and FQNEAQ. The ends were cut back, 7 bases at V and 6 bases at J, with 16 bases in the middle. In nucleotides, the CDR3 is TGTGCCAGCACCCTACAAGCGAGAACTCAGCCCCAGCATTTT. Translating gives CASTLQARTQPQHF.

This chain connects TRBV4-3 to TRBJ1-4; tentatively, D is TRBD1 (6 bases). The CDR3 contains 15 residues. V dropped 0 bases and J dropped 6 bases, with 11 bases sitting between them. CDR1 is LGHNA, CDR2 YSLEER, per germline. CDR3 amino acids: CASSQDLGGDEKLFF. The CDR3 DNA reads as TGCGCCAGCAGCCAAGATCTAGGGGGGGATGAAAAACTGTTTTTT.